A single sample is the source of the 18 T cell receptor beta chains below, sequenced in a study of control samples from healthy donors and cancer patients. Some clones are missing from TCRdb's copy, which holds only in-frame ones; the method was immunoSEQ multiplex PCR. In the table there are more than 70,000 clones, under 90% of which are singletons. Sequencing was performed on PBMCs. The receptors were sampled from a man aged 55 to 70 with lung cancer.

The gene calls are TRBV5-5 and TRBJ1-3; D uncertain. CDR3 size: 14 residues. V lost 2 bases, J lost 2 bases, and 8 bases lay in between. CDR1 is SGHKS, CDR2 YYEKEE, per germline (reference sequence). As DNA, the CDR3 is TGTGCCAGCAGCTTAGACTTCCCTGGAAACACCATATATTTT. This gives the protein CASSLDFPGNTIYF.

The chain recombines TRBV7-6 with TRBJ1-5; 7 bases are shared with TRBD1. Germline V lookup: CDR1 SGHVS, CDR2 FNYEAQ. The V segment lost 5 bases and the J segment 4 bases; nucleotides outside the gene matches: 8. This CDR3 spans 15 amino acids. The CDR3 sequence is CASSRRTGGNQPQHF. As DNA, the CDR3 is TGTGCCAGCAGCCGACGGACAGGAGGGAATCAGCCCCAGCATTTT. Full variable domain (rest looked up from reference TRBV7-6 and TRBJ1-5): GAGVSQSPRYKVTKRGQDVALRCDPISGHVSLYWYRQALGQGPEFLTYFNYEAQQDKSGLPNDRFSAERPEGSISTLTIQRTEQRDSAMYRCASSRRTGGNQPQHFGDGTRLSIL.

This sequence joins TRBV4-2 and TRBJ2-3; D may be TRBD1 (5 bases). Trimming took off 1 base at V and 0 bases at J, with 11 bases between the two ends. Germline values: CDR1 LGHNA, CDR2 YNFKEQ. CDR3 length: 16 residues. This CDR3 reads CASSQVGKGSTDTQYF. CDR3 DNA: TGTGCCAGCAGCCAAGTGGGTAAGGGGAGCACAGATACGCAGTATTTT.

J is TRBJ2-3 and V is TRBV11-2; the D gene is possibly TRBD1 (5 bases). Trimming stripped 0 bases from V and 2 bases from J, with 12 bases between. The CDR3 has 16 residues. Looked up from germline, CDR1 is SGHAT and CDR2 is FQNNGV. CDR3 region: CASSLDLGQNTDTQYF. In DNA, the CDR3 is TGTGCCAGCAGCTTAGATCTAGGACAAAACACAGATACGCAGTATTTT.

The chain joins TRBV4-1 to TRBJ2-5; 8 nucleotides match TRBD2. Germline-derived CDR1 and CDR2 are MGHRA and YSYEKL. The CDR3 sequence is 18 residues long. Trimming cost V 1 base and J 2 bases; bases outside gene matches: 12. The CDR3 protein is CASSQGLTGGGRQETQYF. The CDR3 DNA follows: TGCGCCAGCAGCCAAGGACTAACTGGCGGGGGGCGACAAGAGACCCAGTACTTC.

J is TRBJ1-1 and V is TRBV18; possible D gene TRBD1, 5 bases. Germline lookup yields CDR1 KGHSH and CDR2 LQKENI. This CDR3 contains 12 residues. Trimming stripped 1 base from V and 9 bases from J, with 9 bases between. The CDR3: CASSPRAGQAFF. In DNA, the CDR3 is TGTGCCAGCTCACCACGGGCGGGACAAGCTTTCTTT.

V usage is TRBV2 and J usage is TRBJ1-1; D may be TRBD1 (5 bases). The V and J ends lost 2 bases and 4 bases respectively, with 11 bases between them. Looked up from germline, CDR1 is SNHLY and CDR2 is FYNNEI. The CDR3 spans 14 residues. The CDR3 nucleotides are TGTGCCAGCAGTGAATCGGGGCGGGGCACTGAAGCTTTCTTT. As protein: CASSESGRGTEAFF.

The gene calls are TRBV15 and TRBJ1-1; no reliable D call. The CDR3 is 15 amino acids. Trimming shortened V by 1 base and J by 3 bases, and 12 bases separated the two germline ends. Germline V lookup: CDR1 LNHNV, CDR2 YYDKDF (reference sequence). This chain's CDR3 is CATSRAGGWDTEAFF. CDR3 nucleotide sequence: TGTGCCACCAGCAGAGCAGGCGGGTGGGACACTGAAGCTTTCTTT.

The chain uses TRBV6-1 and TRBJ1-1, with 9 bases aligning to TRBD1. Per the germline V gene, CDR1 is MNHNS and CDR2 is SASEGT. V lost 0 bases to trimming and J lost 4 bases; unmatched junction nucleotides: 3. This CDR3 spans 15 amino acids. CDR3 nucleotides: TGTGCCAGCAGTGAAGCGGGACAGGGAGGCACTGAAGCTTTCTTT. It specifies CASSEAGQGGTEAFF.

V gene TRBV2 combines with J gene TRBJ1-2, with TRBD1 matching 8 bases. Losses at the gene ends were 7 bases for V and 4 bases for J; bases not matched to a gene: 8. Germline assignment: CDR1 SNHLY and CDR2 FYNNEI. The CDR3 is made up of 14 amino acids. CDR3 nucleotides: TGTGCCAGCAACCTCCCGGACAGGGCCTATGGCTACACCTTC. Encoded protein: CASNLPDRAYGYTF.

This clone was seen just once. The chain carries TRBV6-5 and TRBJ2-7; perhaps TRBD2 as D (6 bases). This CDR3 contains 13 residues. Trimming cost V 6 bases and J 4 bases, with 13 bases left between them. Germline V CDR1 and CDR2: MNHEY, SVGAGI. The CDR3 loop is CASRNTAGYEQYF. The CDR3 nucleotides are TGTGCCAGCAGGAACACCGCGGGATACGAGCAGTACTTC.

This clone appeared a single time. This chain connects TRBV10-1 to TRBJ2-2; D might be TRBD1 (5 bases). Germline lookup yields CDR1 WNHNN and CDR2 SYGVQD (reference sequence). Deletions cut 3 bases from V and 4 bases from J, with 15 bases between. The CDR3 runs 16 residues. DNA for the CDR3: TGCGCCAGCAGTGATGGGCAGGGTTGGTTCACCGGGGAGCTGTTTTTT. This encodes CASSDGQGWFTGELFF.

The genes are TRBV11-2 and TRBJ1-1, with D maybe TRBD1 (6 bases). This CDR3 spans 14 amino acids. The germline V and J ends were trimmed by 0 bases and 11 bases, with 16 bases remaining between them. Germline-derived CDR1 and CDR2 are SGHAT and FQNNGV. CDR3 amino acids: CASSLEFGGGLAFF. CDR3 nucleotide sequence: TGTGCCAGCAGCTTAGAGTTCGGGGGCGGGCTTGCTTTCTTT.

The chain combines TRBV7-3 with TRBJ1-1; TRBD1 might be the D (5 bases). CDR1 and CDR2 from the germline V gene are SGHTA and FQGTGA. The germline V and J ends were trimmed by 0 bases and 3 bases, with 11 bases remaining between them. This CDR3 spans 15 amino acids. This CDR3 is CASSLTPGTHTEAFF. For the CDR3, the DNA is TGTGCCAGCAGCTTAACTCCAGGGACCCACACTGAAGCTTTCTTT.

The DNA for the CDR3 is TGTGCCAGCTCACCATTTCGTGGGAATTCACCCCTCCACTTT. It codes for CASSPFRGNSPLHF. The V gene is TRBV18, the J gene TRBJ1-6, with D uncertain. This CDR3 spans 14 amino acids. V was pared by 2 bases and J by 7 bases, with 9 bases between. The germline V gene has CDR1 KGHSH and CDR2 LQKENI.

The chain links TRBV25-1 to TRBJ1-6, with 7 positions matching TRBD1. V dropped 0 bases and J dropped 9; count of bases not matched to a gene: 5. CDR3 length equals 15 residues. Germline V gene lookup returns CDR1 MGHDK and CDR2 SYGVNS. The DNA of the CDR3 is TGTGCCAGCAGTGAATATAGGGGGCCGGGTTCACCCCTCCACTTT. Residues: CASSEYRGPGSPLHF.

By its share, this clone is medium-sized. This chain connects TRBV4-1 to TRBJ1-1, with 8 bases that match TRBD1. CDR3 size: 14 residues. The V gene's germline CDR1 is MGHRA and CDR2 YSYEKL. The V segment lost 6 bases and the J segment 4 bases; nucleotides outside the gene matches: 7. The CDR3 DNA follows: TGCGCCAGCAGTCACTCTACAGGGGGCACTGAAGCTTTCTTT. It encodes CASSHSTGGTEAFF.

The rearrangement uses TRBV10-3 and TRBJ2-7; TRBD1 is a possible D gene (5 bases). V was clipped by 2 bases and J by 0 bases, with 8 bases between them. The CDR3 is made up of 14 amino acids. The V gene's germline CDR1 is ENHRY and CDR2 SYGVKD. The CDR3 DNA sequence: TGTGCCATCAGTGAGATGCAGGGCTCCTACGAGCAGTACTTC. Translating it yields CAISEMQGSYEQYF.